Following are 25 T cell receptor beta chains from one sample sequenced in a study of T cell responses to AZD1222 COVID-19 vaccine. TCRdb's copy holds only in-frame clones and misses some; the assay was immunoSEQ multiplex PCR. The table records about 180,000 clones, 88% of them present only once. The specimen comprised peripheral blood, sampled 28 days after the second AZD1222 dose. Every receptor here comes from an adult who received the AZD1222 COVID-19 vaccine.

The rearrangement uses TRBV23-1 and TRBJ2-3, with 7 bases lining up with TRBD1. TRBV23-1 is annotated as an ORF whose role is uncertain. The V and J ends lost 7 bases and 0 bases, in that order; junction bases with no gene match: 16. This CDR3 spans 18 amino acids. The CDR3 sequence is CASTPRPDDRVSTDTQYF. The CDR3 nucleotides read TGCGCCAGCACCCCAAGGCCTGACGACAGGGTAAGCACAGATACGCAGTATTTT.

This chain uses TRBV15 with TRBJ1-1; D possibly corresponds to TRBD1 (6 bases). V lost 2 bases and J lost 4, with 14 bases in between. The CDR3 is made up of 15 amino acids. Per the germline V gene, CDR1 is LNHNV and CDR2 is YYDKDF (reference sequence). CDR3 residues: CATSRSTGRSTEAFF. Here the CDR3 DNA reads TGTGCCACCAGCAGATCGACAGGTCGAAGCACTGAAGCTTTCTTT.

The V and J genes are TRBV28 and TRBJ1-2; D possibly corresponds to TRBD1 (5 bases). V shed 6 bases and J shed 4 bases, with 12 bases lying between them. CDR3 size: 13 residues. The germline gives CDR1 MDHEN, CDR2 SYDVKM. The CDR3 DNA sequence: TGTGCCAGCAGCTTGGGGGGGAGCTATGGCTACACCTTC. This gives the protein CASSLGGSYGYTF.

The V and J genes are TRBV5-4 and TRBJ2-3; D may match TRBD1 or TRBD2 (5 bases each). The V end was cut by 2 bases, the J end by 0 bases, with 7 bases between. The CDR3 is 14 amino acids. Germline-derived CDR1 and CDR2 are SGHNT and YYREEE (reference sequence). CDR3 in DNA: TGTGCCAGCAGCTTCGGGGCCAGCACAGATACGCAGTATTTT. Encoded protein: CASSFGASTDTQYF.

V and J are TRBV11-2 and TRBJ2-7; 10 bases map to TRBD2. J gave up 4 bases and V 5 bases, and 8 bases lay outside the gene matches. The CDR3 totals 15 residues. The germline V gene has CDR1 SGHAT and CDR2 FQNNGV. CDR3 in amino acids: CASSILAGGQYEQYF. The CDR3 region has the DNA TGTGCCAGCAGCATTTTAGCGGGGGGCCAATACGAGCAGTACTTC.

The CDR3 is CASKSHWFGYGYTF. DNA for the CDR3: TGTGCCAGTAAATCCCATTGGTTCGGCTATGGCTACACCTTC. The V and J genes are TRBV28 and TRBJ1-2; no clear D. Trimming removed 9 bases at V and 4 bases at J, with 18 bases between. Per the germline V gene, CDR1 is MDHEN and CDR2 is SYDVKM. The CDR3 length is 14 residues.

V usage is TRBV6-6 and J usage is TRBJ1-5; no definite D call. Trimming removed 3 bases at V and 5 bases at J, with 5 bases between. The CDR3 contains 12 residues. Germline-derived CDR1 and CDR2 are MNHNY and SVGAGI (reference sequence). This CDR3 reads CASSYMDQPQHF. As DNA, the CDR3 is TGTGCCAGCAGTTATATGGATCAGCCCCAGCATTTT.

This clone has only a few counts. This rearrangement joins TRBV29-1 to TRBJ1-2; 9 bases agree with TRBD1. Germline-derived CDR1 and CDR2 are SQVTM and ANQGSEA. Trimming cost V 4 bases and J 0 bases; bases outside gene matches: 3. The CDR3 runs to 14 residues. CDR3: CSVAQGATNYGYTF. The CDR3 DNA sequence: TGCAGCGTTGCACAGGGGGCTACTAACTATGGCTACACCTTC.

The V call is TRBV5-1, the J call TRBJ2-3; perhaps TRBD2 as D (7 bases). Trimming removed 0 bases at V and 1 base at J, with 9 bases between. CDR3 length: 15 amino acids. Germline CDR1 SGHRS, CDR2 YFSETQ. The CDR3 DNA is TGCGCCAGCAGCTTGGCGGGGGGCCGCACAGATACGCAGTATTTT. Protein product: CASSLAGGRTDTQYF.

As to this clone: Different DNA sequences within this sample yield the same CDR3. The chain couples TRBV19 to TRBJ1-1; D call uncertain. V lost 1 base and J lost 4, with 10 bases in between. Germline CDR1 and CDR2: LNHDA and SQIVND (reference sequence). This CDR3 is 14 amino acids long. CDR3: CASSIGGLGTEAFF. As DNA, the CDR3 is TGTGCCAGTAGTATAGGGGGATTGGGCACTGAAGCTTTCTTT.

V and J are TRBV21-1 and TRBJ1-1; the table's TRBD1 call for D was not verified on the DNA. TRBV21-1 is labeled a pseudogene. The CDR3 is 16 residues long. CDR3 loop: CASSKVGGQGNTEAFF. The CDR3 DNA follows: TGTGCCAGCAGCAAAGTGGGCGGACAGGGGAACACTGAAGCTTTCTTT.

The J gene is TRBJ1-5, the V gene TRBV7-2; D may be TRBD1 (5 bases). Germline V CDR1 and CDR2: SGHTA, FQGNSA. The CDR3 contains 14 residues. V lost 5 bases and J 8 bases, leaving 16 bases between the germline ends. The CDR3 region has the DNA TGTGCCAGCAGCCTCGGGACCGCCGTGGAGCCCCAGCATTTT. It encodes CASSLGTAVEPQHF.

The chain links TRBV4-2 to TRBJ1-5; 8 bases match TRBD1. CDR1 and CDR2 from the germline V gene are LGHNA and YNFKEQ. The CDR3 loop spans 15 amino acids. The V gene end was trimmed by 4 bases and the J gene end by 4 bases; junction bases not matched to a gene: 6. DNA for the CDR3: TGTGCCAGCAGCCCCGGACAGGGACAAAATCAGCCCCAGCATTTT. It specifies CASSPGQGQNQPQHF.

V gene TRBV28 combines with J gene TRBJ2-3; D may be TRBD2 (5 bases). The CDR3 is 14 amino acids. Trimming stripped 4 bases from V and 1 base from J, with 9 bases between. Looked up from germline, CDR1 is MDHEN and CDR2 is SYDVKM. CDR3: CASSSDYGTDTQYF. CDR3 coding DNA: TGTGCCAGCAGTTCCGACTATGGCACAGATACGCAGTATTTT.

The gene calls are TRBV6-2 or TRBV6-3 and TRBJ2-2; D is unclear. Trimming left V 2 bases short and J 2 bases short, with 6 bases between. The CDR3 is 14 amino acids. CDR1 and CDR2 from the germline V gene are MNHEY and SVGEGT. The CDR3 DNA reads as TGTGCCAGCAGTTACAGGGTAAACACCGGGGAGCTGTTTTTT. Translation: CASSYRVNTGELFF.

The CDR3, as DNA: TGTGCCATCACCCGGGACAGGGCATATGGCTACACCTTC. It specifies CAITRDRAYGYTF. V gene TRBV10-3 combines with J gene TRBJ1-2, with 9 bases fitting TRBD1. CDR1 and CDR2 (germline): ENHRY, SYGVKD. V shed 7 bases, J shed 5 bases, and the junction held 5 bases outside the gene matches. CDR3 length: 13 amino acids.

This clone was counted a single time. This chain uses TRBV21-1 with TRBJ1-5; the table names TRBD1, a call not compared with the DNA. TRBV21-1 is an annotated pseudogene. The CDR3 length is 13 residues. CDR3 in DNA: TGTGCCAGCACCGACAGGGCCTTGTGGCCCCAGCATTTT. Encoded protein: CASTDRALWPQHF.

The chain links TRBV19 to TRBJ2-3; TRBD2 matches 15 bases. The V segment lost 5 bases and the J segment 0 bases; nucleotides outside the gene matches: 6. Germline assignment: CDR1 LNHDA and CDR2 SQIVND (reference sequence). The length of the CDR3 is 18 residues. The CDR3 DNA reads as TGTGCCAGTAGTCGAGGACTAGCGGGGGGGACTAGCACAGATACGCAGTATTTT. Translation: CASSRGLAGGTSTDTQYF.

CDR3 loop: CAWGQGGTEAFF. CDR3 bases: TGTGCCTGGGGACAGGGTGGGACTGAAGCTTTCTTT. The rearrangement links TRBV30 to TRBJ1-1, with TRBD1 matching over 8 bases. This CDR3 spans 12 amino acids. Germline assignment: CDR1 GTSNPN and CDR2 SVGIG (reference sequence). After removal of 5 bases from V and 5 bases from J, the junction contained 4 bases not matched to a gene.

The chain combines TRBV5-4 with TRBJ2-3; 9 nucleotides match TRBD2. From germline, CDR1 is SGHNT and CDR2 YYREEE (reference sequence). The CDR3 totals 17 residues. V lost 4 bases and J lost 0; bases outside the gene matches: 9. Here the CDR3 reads CASSQTGAGGSTDTQYF. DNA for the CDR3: TGTGCCAGCAGCCAAACGGGAGCGGGGGGCAGCACAGATACGCAGTATTTT.

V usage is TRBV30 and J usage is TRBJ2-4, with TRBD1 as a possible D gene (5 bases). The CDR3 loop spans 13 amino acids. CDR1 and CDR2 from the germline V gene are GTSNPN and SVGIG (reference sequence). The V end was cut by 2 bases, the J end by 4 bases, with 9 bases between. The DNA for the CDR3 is TGTGCCTGGAGTAGGTCAGGGAAAAACATTCAGTACTTC. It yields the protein CAWSRSGKNIQYF. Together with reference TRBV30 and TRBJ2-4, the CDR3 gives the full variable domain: SQTIHQWPATLVQPVGSPLSLECTVEGTSNPNLYWYRQAAGRGLQLLFYSVGIGQISSEVPQNLSASRPQDRQFILSSKKLLLSDSGFYLCAWSRSGKNIQYFGAGTRLSVL.

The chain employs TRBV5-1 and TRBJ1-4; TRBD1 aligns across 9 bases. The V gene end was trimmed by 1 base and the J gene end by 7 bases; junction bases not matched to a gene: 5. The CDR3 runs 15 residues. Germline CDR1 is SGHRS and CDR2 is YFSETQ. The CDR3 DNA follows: TGCGCCAGCAGCTTGACCGGGACAGGGAGTGAAAAACTGTTTTTT. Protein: CASSLTGTGSEKLFF.

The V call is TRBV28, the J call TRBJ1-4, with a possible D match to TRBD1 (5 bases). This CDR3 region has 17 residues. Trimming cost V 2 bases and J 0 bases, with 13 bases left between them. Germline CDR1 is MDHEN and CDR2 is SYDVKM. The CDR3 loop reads CASSLHRTVATNEKLFF. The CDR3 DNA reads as TGTGCCAGCAGTTTACACAGGACGGTTGCAACTAATGAAAAACTGTTTTTT.

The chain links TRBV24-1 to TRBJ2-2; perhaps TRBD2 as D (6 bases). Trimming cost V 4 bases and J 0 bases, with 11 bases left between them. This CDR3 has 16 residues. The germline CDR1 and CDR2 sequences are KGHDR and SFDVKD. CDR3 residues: CATSDFGTPNTGELFF. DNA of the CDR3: TGTGCCACCAGTGACTTCGGGACTCCGAACACCGGGGAGCTGTTTTTT.

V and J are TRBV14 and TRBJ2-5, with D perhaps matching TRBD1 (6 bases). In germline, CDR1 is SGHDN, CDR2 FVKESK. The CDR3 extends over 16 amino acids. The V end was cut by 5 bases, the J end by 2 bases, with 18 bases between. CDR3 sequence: CASSEHGQFLQETQYF. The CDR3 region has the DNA TGTGCCAGCAGCGAGCATGGACAGTTCCTACAAGAGACCCAGTACTTC.